The rows below give T cell receptor beta chains drawn from one sample of a study of T cell responses to AZD1222 COVID-19 vaccine. TCRdb keeps only in-frame clones here, not all; method: immunoSEQ multiplex PCR. Among 90,000 to 120,000 clones listed, roughly nine tenths were seen once. The specimen comprised peripheral blood, sampled on day 0 of AZD1222 vaccination. Every receptor here comes from an adult in good health. Both conserved end residues are trimmed from each CDR3. Fields, in order: V gene, J gene, CDR3 protein.

TRBV2,TRBJ1-3,ASGGGRASGNTIY
TRBV6-4,TRBJ1-2,ASSAMSGAGYT
TRBV19,TRBJ2-1,ASSDILSGRPYNEQF
TRBV5-1,TRBJ1-1,ASSLGTGEKAF
TRBV19,TRBJ2-7,ASSTSGTGVGEQY
TRBV7-2,TRBJ1-5,ASSLQTGVGDQPQH
TRBV7-2,TRBJ2-2,ASSPEAGLLITGELF
TRBV7-2,TRBJ1-5,ASSATGFNQPQH
TRBV27,TRBJ2-2,ASSLRGGNTGELF
TRBV6-5,TRBJ1-4,ASSWDRSGLF
TRBV11-1,TRBJ2-1,ASSFVGTEQF
TRBV3-1/TRBV3-2,TRBJ1-2,ASSPRDGNYGYT
TRBV29-1,TRBJ2-5,SVDGQTQNQETQY
TRBV6-5,TRBJ2-7,ASSNRQAYEQY
TRBV28,TRBJ1-2,ASRGPPPDSLYGYT
TRBV5-1,TRBJ2-7,ASSPGTVSYEQY
TRBV7-2,TRBJ2-1,ASSSRAGASYNEQF
TRBV9,TRBJ1-2,ASSVDSASASGYT